Sequencing of this TCR beta chain was carried out in a study of chemoradiotherapy in HPV16-positive cancers (dated by TCRdb to the early 2020s). At the level of the whole study: Candidate HPV-specific T-cell clones and common TCR motifs were defined by functional T-cell assays performed on cells from a couple of HPV16-positive patients. Next, the candidate HPV-specific TCRs and motifs were followed in TCR repertoires from 80 to 90 patients with HPV-related cancers. The study asked whether T-cell immunity against the HPV oncoproteins E6 and E7 changes during chemoradiotherapy and whether it affects survival.

Because repertoires were sampled repeatedly during chemoradiotherapy, clonal expansion in the tumor microenvironment could be followed. From the cysteine through the phenylalanine, the CDR3 covers 13 amino acids. Just CDR3 DNA is preserved here, 39 bases in frame from base 1. From the germline V gene, CDR1 is SGHTS and CDR2 is YDEGEE. Between the V and J ends, shortened by 4 bases and 9 bases respectively, the junction contains 16 bases. Receptor amplification or capture employed the immunoSEQ multiplex PCR assay. The table comes from immuneACCESS by way of TCRdb, which keeps in-frame sequences with V and J called. Part of the clones is missing from these tables; in studies checked, under half for an unresolved V gene and the rest for unknown reasons. Counted in this sample were about 6,400 clones; roughly 80% of them appeared once. About 7.6% of the sample rests with the top ten. Concerning this clone itself: No cognate antigen has been identified for it. No clone much larger than this one lies a single base away; base qualities are absent.

The paper as a whole reports these results and caveats: The functional definition of HPV-specific T cells was derived from only a couple of HPV16-positive patients, and the survival association was reported for HPV16-positive patients. Expansion of candidate HPV-specific clones and E7-related TCR motifs was observed in the tumor microenvironment during treatment, whereas no such expansion was observed for non-HPV-specific T cells. Improved recurrence-free survival in HPV16-positive patients was associated with expansion of HPV-responsive T cells during chemoradiotherapy.

The chain joins TRBV5-8 to TRBJ1-1; the best D guess is TRBD1, with 5 bases matching. The sample was tumor tissue, taken from a patient who underwent chemoradiotherapy. The sequence derives from a human donor with HPV-associated anogenital cancer. At the DNA level, the sequence is TGTGCCAGCAGCCAGGGACCTCATAGGAAAGCTTTCTTT. Protein translation: CASSQGPHRKAFF.